This T cell receptor beta chain comes out of a study of beta chain features in type 1 diabetes. The sequenced template was cDNA made from the entire isolated RNA. The repertoire was sequenced with immunoSEQ multiplex PCR; TCRdb's copy has only in-frame clones and lacks some. The repertoire includes 860,000 or so clones, roughly 16% of them detected once, and roughly 0.025% sits in the top ten. The germline gives CDR1 SGHNT, CDR2 YYREEE (reference sequence). The CDR3 runs 15 residues. V was pared by 0 bases and J by 4 bases, with 10 bases between. Sample: naive CD4+ T cells from blood. The TCR sequence derives from a woman aged 18-29 years in good health. V usage is TRBV5-4 and J usage is TRBJ2-2, with a tentative D call TRBD1 (6 bases). CDR3 nucleotide sequence: TGTGCCAGCAGCTTGGTTATAGGGGGCACCGGGGAGCTGTTTTTT. Translating gives CASSLVIGGTGELFF.